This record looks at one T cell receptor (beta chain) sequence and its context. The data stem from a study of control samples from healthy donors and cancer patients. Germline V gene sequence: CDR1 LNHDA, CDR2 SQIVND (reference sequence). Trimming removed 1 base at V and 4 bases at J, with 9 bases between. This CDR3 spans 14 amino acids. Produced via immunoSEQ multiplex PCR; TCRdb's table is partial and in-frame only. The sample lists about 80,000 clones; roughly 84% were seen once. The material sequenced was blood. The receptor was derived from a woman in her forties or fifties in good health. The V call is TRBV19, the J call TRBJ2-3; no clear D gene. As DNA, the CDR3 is TGTGCCAGTAGTATAGGTCAAGGATCAGATACGCAGTATTTT. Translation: CASSIGQGSDTQYF.